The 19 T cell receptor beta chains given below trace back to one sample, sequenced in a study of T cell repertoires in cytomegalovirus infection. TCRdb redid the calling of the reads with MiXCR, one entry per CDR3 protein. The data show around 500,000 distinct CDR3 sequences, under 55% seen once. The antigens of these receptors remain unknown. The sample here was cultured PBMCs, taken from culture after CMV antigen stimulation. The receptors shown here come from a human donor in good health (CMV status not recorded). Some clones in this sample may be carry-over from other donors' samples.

The CDR3 reads CASSLVATSGGAGDTQYF. The CDR3 coding sequence is TGTGCCAGCAGCTTAGTAGCGACTAGCGGGGGGGCGGGAGATACGCAGTATTTT. The gene calls are TRBV7-8 and TRBJ2-3; 14 positions match TRBD2. The length of the CDR3 is 18 residues. The germline V gene encodes CDR1 SGHVS and CDR2 FQNEAQ. V gave up 1 base and J gave up 5 bases; unmatched junction bases: 8.

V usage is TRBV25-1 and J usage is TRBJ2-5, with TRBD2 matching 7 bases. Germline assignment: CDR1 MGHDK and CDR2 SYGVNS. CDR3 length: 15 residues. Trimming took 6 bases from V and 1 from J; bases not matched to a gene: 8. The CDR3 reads CASRVPGTTQETQYF. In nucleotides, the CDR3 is TGTGCCAGCAGAGTTCCAGGGACTACCCAAGAGACCCAGTACTTC. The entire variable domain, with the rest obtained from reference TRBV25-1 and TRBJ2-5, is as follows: EADIYQTPRYLVIGTGKKITLECSQTMGHDKMYWYQQDPGMELHLIHYSYGVNSTEKGDLSSESTVSRIRTEHFPLTLESARPSHTSQYLCASRVPGTTQETQYFGPGTRLLVL.

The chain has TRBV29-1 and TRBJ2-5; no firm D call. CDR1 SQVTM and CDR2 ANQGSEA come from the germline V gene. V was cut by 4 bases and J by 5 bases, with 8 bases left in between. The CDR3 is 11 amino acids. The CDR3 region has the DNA TGCAGCGTTGCTCCCGGGGAGACCCAGTACTTC. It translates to CSVAPGETQYF.

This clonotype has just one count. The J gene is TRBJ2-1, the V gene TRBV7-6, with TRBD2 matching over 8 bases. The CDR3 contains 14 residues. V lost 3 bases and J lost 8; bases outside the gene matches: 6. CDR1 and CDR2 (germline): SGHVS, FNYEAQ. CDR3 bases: TGTGCCAGCAGCTTTGGCTCGGGGGGGGATGAGCAGTTCTTC. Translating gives CASSFGSGGDEQFF.

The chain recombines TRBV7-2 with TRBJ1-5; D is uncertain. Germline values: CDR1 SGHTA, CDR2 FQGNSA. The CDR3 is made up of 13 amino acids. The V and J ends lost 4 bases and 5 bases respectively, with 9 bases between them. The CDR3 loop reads CASSYIADQPQHF. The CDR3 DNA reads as TGTGCCAGCAGCTATATAGCCGATCAGCCCCAGCATTTT.

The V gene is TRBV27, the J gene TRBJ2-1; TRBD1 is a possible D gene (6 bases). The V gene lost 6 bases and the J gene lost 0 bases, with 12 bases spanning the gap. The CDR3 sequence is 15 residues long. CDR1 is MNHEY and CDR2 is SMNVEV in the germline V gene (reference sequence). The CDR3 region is CASRGADSSYNEQFF. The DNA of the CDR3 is TGTGCCAGCAGGGGGGCCGATAGCTCCTACAATGAGCAGTTCTTC.

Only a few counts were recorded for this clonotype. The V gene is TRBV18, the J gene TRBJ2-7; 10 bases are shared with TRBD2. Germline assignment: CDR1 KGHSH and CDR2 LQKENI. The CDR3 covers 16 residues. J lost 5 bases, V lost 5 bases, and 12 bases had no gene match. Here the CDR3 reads CASSSALGLAINEQYF. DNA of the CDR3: TGTGCCAGCTCATCAGCATTGGGACTAGCGATAAACGAGCAGTACTTC.

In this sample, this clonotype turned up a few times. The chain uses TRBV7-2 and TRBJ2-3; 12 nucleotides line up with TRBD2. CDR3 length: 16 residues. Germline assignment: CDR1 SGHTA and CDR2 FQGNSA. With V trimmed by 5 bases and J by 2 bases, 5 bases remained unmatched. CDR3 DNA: TGTGCCAGCAGCGCTCTAGCGGGGGGGCCCACAGATACGCAGTATTTT. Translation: CASSALAGGPTDTQYF.

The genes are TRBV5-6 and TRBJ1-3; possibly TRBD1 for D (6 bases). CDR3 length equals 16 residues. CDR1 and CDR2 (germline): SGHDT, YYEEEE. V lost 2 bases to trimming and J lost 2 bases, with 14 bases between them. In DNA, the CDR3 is TGTGCCAGCAGCTTTACCCAGGGGTTCGCTGGAAACACCATATATTTT. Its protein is CASSFTQGFAGNTIYF. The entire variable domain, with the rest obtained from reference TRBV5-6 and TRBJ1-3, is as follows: DAGVTQSPTHLIKTRGQQVTLRCSPKSGHDTVSWYQQALGQGPQFIFQYYEEEERQRGNFPDRFSGHQFPNYSSELNVNALLLGDSALYLCASSFTQGFAGNTIYFGEGSWLTVV.

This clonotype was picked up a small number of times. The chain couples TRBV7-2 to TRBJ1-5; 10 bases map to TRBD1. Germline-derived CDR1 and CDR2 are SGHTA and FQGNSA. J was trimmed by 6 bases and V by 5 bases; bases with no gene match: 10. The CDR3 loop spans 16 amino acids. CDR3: CASSGRDRGSGQPQHF. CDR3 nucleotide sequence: TGTGCCAGCAGCGGTAGGGACAGGGGTTCCGGTCAGCCCCAGCATTTT.

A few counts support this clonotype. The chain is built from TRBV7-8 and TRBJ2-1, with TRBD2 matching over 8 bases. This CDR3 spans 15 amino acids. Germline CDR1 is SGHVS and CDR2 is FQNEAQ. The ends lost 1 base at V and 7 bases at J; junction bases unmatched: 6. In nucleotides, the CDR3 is TGTGCCAGCAGCTTAGTTGACGGGAGGGTAAATGAGCAGTTCTTC. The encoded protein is CASSLVDGRVNEQFF.

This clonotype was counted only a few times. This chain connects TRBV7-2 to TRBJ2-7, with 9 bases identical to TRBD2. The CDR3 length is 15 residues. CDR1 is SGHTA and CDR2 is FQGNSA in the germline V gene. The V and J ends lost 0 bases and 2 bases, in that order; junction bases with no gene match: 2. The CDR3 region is CASSLAGGGAYEQYF. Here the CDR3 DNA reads TGTGCCAGCAGCTTAGCTGGCGGGGGGGCCTACGAGCAGTACTTC.

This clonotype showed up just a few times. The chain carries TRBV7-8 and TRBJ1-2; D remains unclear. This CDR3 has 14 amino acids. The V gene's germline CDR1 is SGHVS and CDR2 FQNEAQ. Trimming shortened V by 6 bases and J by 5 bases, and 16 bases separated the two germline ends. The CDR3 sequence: CASSPGRTGYGYTF. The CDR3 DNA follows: TGTGCCAGCAGTCCCGGTAGGACTGGATATGGCTACACCTTC.

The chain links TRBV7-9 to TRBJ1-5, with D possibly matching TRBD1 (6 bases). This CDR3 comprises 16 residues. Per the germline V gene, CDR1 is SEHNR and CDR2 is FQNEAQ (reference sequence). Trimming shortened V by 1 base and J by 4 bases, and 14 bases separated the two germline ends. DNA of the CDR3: TGTGCCAGCAGCTTAGGGTCGGAGGGGACAAATCAGCCCCAGCATTTT. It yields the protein CASSLGSEGTNQPQHF.

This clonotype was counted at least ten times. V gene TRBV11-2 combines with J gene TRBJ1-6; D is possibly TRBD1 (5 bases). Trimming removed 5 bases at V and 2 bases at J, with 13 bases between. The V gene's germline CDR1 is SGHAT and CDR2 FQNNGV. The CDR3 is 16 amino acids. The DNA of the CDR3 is TGTGCCAGCAGCCGAGGGGTTAGCACCTATAATTCACCCCTCCACTTT. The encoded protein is CASSRGVSTYNSPLHF.

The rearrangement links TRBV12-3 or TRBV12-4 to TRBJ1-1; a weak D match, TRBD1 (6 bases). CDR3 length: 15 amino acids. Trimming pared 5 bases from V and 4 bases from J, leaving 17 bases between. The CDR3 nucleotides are TGTGCCAGCAGTACCCAGGGGCGGTGGAGCACTGAAGCTTTCTTT. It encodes CASSTQGRWSTEAFF.

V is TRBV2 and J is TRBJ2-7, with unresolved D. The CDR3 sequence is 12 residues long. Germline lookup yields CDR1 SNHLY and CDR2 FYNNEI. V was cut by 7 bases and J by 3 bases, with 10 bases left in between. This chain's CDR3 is CASTQSIYEQYF. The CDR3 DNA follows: TGTGCCAGCACTCAATCCATCTACGAGCAGTACTTC. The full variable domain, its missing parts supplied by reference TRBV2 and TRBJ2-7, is EPEVTQTPSHQVTQMGQEVILRCVPISNHLYFYWYRQILGQKVEFLVSFYNNEISEKSEIFDDQFSVERPDGSNFTLKIRSTKLEDSAMYFCASTQSIYEQYFGPGTRLTVT.

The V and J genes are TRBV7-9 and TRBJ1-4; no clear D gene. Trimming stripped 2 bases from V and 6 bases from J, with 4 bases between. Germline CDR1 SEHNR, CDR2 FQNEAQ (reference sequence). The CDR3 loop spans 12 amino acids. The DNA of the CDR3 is TGTGCCAGCAGCTTATTAGATGAAAAACTGTTTTTT. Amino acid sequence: CASSLLDEKLFF.

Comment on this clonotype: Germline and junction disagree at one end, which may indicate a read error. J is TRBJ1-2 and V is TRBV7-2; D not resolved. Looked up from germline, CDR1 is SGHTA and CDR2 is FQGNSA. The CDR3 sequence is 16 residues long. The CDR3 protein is CAISLAGPGGGYGYTF. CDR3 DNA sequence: TGTGCCATCAGCTTAGCGGGTCCGGGCGGAGGTTATGGCTACACCTTC.